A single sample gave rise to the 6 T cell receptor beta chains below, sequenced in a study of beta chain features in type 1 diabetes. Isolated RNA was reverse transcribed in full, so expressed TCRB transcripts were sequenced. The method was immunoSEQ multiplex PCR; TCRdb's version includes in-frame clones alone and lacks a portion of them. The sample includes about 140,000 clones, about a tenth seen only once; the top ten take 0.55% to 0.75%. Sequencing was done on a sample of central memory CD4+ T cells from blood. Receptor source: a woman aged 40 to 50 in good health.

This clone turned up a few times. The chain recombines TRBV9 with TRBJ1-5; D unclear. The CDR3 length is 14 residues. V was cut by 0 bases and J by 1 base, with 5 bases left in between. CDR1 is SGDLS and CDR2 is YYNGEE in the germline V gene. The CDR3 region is CASSVDLSNQPQHF. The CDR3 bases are TGTGCCAGCAGCGTAGACCTAAGCAATCAGCCCCAGCATTTT.

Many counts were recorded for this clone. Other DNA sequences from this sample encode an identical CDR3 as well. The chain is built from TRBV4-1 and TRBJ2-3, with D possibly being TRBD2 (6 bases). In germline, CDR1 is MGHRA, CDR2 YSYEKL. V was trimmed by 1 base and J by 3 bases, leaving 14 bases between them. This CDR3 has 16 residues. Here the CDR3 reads CASSQASGLLTDTQYF. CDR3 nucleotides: TGCGCCAGCAGCCAAGCTTCGGGACTCCTAACAGATACGCAGTATTTT.

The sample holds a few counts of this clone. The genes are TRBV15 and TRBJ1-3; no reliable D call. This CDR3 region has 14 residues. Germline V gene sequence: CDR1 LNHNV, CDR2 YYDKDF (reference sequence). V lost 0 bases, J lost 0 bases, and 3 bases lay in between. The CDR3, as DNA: TGTGCCACCAGCAGAGACGGCTCTGGAAACACCATATATTTT. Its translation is CATSRDGSGNTIYF.

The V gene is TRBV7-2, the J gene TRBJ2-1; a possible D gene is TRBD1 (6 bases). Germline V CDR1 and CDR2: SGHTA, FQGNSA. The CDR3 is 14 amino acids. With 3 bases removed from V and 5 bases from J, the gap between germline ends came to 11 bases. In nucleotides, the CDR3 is TGTGCCAGCAGCTTCGACAGACAGGACAATGAGCAGTTCTTC. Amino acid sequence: CASSFDRQDNEQFF.

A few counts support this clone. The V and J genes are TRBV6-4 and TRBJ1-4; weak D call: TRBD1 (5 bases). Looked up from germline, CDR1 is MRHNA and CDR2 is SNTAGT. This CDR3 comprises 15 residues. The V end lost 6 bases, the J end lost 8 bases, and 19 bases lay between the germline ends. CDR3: CASSPGPGGDEKLFF. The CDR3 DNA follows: TGTGCCAGCAGCCCGGGGCCCGGAGGGGACGAAAAACTGTTTTTT.

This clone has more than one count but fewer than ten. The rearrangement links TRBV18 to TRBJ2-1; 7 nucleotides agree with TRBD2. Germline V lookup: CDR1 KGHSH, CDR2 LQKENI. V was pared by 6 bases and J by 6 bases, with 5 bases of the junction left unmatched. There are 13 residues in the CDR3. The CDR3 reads CASSSTSFNEQFF. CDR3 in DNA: TGTGCCAGCTCGTCGACTAGCTTCAATGAGCAGTTCTTC.